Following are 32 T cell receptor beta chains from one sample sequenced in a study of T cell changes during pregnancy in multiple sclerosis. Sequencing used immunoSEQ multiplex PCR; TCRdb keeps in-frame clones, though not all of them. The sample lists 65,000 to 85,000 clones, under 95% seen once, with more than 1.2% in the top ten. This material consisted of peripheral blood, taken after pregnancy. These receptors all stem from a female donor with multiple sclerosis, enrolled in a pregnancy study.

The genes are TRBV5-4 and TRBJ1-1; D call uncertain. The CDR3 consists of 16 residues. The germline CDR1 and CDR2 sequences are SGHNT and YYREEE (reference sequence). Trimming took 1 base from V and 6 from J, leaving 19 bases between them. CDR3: CASSLTRNHPTAEAFF. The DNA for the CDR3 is TGTGCCAGCAGCTTGACCAGGAACCACCCTACGGCTGAAGCTTTCTTT.

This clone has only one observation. As DNA, the CDR3 is TGCGCCAGCCGGACTACCCGCACAGATACGCAGTATTTT. Protein: CASRTTRTDTQYF. V is TRBV5-1 and J is TRBJ2-3; D is perhaps TRBD2 (6 bases). V lost 7 bases and J lost 1, with 10 bases in between. Germline V gene sequence: CDR1 SGHRS, CDR2 YFSETQ. CDR3 length: 13 amino acids.

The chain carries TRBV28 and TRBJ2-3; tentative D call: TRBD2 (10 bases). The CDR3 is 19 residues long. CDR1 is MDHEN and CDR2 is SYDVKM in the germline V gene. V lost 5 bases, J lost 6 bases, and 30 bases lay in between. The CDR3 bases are TGTGCCAGCAGTCACAGGGGGCGCGGCACTAGCGGGAAGCCGGATACGCAGTATTTT. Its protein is CASSHRGRGTSGKPDTQYF.

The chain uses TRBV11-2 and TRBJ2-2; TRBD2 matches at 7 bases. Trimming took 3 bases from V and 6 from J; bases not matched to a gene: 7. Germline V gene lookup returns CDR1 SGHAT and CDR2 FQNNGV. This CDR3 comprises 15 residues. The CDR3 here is CASSFRGSGAGELFF. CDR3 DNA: TGTGCCAGCAGCTTTCGCGGGAGTGGAGCCGGGGAGCTGTTTTTT.

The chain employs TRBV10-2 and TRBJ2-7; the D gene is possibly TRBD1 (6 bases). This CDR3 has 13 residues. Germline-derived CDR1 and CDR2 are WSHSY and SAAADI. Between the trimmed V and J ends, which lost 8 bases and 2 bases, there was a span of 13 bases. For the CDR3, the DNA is TGCGCCAGCGGATACAGGGTACCCTACGAGCAGTACTTC. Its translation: CASGYRVPYEQYF.

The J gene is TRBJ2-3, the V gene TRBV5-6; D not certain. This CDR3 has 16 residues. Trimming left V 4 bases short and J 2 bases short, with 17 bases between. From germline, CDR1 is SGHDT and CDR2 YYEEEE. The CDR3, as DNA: TGTGCCAGCAGCCCCGTCCGCGCCACGTTCACAGATACGCAGTATTTT. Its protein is CASSPVRATFTDTQYF.

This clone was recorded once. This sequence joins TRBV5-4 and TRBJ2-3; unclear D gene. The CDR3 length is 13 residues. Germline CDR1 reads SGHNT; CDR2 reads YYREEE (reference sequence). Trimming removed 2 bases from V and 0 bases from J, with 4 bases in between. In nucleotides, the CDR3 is TGTGCCAGCAGCTTCGGGAGCACAGATACGCAGTATTTT. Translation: CASSFGSTDTQYF.

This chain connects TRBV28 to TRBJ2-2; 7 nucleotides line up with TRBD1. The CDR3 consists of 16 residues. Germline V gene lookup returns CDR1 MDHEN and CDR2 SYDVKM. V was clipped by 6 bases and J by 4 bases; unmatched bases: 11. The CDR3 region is CASSTQGVVSTGELFF. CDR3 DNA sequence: TGTGCCAGCAGCACTCAGGGGGTGGTTAGCACCGGGGAGCTGTTTTTT.

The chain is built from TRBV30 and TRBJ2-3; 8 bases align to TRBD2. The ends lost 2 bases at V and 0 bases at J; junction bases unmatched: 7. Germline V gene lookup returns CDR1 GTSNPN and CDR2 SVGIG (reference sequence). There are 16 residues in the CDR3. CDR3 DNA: TGTGCCTGGAGTCAAGGACTAGCCTCTAGCACAGATACGCAGTATTTT. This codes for CAWSQGLASSTDTQYF.

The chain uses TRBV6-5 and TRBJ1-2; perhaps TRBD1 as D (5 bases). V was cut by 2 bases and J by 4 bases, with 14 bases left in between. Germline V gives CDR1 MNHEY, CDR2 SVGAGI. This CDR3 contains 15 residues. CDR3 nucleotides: TGTGCCAGCAGTTACGAAAGGAAGGGGCCCTATGGCTACACCTTC. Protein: CASSYERKGPYGYTF.

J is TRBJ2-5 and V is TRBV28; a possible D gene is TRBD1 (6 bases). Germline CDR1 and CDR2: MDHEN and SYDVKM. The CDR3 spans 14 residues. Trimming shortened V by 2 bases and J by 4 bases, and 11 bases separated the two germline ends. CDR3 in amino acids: CASSLTGLRETQYF. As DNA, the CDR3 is TGTGCCAGCAGTTTAACAGGGTTAAGAGAGACCCAGTACTTC.

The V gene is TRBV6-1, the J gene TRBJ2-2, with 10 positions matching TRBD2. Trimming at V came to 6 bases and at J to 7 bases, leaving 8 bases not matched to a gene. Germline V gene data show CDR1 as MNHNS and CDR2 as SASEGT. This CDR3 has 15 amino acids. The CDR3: CASRMTSGYGGELFF. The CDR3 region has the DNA TGTGCCAGCAGGATGACTAGCGGGTATGGCGGGGAGCTGTTTTTT.

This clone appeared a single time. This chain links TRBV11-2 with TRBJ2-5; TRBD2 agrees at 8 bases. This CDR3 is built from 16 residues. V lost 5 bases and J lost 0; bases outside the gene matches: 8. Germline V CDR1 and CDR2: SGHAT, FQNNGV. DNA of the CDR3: TGTGCCAGCAGCGACAGCGGGGGAGGGTACCAAGAGACCCAGTACTTC. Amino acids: CASSDSGGGYQETQYF.

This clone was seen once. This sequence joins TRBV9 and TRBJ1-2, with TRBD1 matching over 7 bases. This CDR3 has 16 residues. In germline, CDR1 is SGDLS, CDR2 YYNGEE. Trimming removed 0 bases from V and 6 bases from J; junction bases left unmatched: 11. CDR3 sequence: CASSVEGLQGWNGYTF. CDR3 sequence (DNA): TGTGCCAGCAGCGTAGAGGGATTACAGGGGTGGAATGGCTACACCTTC. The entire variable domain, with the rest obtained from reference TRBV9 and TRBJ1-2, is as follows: DSGVTQTPKHLITATGQRVTLRCSPRSGDLSVYWYQQSLDQGLQFLIQYYNGEERAKGNILERFSAQQFPDLHSELNLSSLELGDSALYFCASSVEGLQGWNGYTFGSGTRLTVV.

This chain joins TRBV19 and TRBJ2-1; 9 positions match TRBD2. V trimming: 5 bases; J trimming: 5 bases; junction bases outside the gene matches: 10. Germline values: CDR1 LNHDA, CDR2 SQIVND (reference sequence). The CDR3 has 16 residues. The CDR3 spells CASSVRSGLANNEQFF. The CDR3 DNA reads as TGTGCCAGTAGTGTTAGATCAGGACTAGCGAACAATGAGCAGTTCTTC.

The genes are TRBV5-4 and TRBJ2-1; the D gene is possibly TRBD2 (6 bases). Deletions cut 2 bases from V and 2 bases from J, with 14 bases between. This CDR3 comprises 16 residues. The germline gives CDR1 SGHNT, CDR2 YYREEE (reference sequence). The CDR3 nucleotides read TGTGCCAGCAGCTTAGGCGGAGTAGCGGCCTACAATGAGCAGTTCTTC. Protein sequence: CASSLGGVAAYNEQFF.

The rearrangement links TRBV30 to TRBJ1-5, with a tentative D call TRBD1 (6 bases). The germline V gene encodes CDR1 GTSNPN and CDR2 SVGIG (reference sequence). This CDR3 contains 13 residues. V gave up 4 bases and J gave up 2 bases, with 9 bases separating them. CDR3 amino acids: CAWTGARNQPQHF. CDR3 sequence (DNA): TGTGCCTGGACAGGGGCCCGCAATCAGCCCCAGCATTTT.

The CDR3 DNA follows: TGTGCCAGCGCCCCGCTAGCGATGAGCTCCTACGAGCAGTACTTC. Its translation: CASAPLAMSSYEQYF. The chain couples TRBV6-1 to TRBJ2-7, with D maybe TRBD2 (6 bases). CDR3 length equals 15 residues. Per germline, CDR1 MNHNS and CDR2 SASEGT. V shed 8 bases and J shed 0 bases, with 17 bases lying between them.

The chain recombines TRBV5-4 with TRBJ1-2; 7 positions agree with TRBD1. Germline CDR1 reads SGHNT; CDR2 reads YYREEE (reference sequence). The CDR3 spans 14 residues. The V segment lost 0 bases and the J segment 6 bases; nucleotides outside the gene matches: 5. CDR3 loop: CASSLDRGYDGYTF. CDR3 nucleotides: TGTGCCAGCAGCTTGGACAGGGGATATGATGGCTACACCTTC.

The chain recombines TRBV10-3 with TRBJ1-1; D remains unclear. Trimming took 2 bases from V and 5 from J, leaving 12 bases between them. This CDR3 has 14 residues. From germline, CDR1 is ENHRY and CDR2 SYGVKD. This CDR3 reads CAISERSGETEAFF. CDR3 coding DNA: TGTGCCATCAGTGAGAGGTCGGGAGAGACTGAAGCTTTCTTT.

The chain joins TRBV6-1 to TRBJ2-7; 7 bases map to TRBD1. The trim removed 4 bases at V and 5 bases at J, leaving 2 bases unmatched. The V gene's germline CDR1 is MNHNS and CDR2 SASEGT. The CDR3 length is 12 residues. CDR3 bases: TGTGCCAGCAGTGGTACAGGGGACGAGCAGTACTTC. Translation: CASSGTGDEQYF.

The CDR3 DNA reads as TGTGCCTGGAGGGGGGCCCAGGGAACTACGCAGTATTTT. It translates to CAWRGAQGTTQYF. The chain links TRBV30 to TRBJ2-3; a weak D match, TRBD1 (6 bases). There are 13 residues in the CDR3. From germline, CDR1 is GTSNPN and CDR2 SVGIG (reference sequence). V lost 3 bases to trimming and J lost 8 bases, with 15 bases between them. Looking up the rest from reference TRBV30 and TRBJ2-3 gives the full variable domain: SQTIHQWPATLVQPVGSPLSLECTVEGTSNPNLYWYRQAAGRGLQLLFYSVGIGQISSEVPQNLSASRPQDRQFILSSKKLLLSDSGFYLCAWRGAQGTTQYFGPGTRLTVL.

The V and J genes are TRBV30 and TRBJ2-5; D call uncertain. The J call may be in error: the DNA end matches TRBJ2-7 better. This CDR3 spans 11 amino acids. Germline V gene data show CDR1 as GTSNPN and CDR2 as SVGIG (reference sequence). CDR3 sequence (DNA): TGTGCCTGGAGTCCAGACTACGAGCAGTACTTC. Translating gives CAWSPDYEQYF.

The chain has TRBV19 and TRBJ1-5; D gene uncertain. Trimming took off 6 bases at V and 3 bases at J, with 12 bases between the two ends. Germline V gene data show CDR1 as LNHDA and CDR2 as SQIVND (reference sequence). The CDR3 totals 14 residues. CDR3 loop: CASSPDTFNQPQHF. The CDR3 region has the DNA TGTGCCAGTAGCCCAGACACGTTCAATCAGCCCCAGCATTTT.

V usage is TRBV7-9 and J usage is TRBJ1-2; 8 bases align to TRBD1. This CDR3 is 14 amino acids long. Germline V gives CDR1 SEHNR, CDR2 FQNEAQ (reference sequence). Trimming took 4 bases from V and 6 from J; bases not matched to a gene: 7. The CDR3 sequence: CASSSQGAFDGYTF. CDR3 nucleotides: TGTGCCAGCAGCTCCCAGGGGGCATTTGATGGCTACACCTTC.

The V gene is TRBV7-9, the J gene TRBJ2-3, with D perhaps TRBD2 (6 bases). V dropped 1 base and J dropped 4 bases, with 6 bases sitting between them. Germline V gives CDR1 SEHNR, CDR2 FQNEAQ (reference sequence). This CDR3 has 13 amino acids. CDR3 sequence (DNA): TGTGCCAGCAGCTTAGGGGGGGCAGATACGCAGTATTTT. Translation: CASSLGGADTQYF.

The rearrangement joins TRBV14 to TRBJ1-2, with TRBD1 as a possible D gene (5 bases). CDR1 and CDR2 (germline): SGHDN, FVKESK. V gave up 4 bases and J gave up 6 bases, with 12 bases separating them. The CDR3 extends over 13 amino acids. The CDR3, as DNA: TGTGCCAGCAGCCGGGGGGGGATCCATGGCTACACCTTC. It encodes CASSRGGIHGYTF.

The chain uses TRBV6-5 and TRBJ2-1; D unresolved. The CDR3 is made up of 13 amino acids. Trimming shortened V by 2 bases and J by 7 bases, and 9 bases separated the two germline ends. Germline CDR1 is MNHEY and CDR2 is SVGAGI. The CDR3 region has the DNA TGTGCCAGCAGTTACGCGACAATTAATGAGCAGTTCTTC. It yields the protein CASSYATINEQFF.

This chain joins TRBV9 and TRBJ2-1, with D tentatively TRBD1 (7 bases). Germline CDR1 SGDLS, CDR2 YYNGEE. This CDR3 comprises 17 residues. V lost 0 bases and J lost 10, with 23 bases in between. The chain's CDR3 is CASSVEEWRGQGREQFF. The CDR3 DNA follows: TGTGCCAGCAGCGTAGAGGAGTGGAGGGGGCAGGGGAGGGAGCAGTTCTTC.

The DNA for the CDR3 is TGTGCCAGCAGCGTGACAGGATTCAATCAGCCCCAGCATTTT. Translation gives CASSVTGFNQPQHF. The rearrangement joins TRBV7-9 to TRBJ1-5; D may be TRBD1 (6 bases). CDR3 length: 14 amino acids. The V gene's germline CDR1 is SEHNR and CDR2 FQNEAQ (reference sequence). Trimming took off 5 bases at V and 3 bases at J, with 11 bases between the two ends.

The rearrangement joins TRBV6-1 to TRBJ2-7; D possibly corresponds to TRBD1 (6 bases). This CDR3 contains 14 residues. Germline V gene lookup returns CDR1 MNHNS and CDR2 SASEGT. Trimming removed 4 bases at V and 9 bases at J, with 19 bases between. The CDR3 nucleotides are TGTGCCAGCAGTGTAGGCCGGACAGAAACGGTGCAGTACTTC. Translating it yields CASSVGRTETVQYF.

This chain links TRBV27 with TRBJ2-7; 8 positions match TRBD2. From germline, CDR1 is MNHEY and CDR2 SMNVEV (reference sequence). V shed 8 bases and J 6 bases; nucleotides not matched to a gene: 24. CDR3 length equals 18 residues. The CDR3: CASGVTGSGSPGPGEQYF. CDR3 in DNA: TGTGCCAGCGGAGTAACAGGGAGCGGGAGTCCGGGGCCGGGCGAGCAGTACTTC.